The next 26 T cell receptor beta chains were all read from a single sample in a study of pediatric ulcerative colitis. Rectal tissue came from one to two pinch biopsies taken at colonoscopy. Repertoires were generated with immunoSEQ multiplex PCR, while TCRdb's copy carries only in-frame clones and drops some. The sample has tens of thousands of clones, 71% seen once. The sample was gut tissue. The receptor source for this set is a boy aged 5-17 years with severe ulcerative colitis.

The J gene is TRBJ1-2, the V gene TRBV7-9; perhaps TRBD1 as D (6 bases). With 4 bases removed from V and 2 bases from J, the gap between germline ends came to 8 bases. CDR3 length equals 13 residues. Germline V gene data show CDR1 as SEHNR and CDR2 as FQNEAQ (reference sequence). The CDR3 DNA reads TGTGCCAGCAGCTGGGACACAAACTATGGCTACACCTTC. It encodes CASSWDTNYGYTF.

The rearrangement joins TRBV6-4 to TRBJ2-6; the D is unclear. This CDR3 contains 16 residues. The germline gives CDR1 MRHNA, CDR2 SNTAGT. V dropped 5 bases and J dropped 0 bases, with 11 bases sitting between them. The CDR3 sequence is CASSPGRSSGANVLTF. In DNA, the CDR3 is TGTGCCAGCAGTCCAGGCCGTTCCTCTGGGGCCAACGTCCTGACTTTC.

The J gene is TRBJ2-7, the V gene TRBV30; D may match TRBD1 or TRBD2 (6 bases each). Trimming pared 2 bases from V and 0 bases from J, leaving 11 bases between. The germline V gene has CDR1 GTSNPN and CDR2 SVGIG (reference sequence). The CDR3 runs 14 residues. The CDR3 sequence: CAWSSRGLSYEQYF. CDR3 nucleotides: TGTGCCTGGAGTTCCCGGGGGCTCTCCTACGAGCAGTACTTC.

This rearrangement joins TRBV30 to TRBJ1-2; no definite D call. The germline CDR1 and CDR2 sequences are GTSNPN and SVGIG (reference sequence). There are 11 residues in the CDR3. V gave up 3 bases and J gave up 1 base, with 3 bases separating them. CDR3 in DNA: TGTGCCTGGAGGGATAACTATGGCTACACCTTC. This encodes CAWRDNYGYTF.

This clone was picked up one time. V and J are TRBV2 and TRBJ2-1; TRBD2 matches 9 bases. CDR3 length: 15 residues. Germline trimming cut 1 base from V and 4 bases from J; bases unmatched to any gene: 2. Germline CDR1 reads SNHLY; CDR2 reads FYNNEI. CDR3 region: CASSEDSGGYNEQFF. CDR3 nucleotides: TGTGCCAGCAGTGAAGATAGCGGGGGTTACAATGAGCAGTTCTTC.

The rearrangement links TRBV19 to TRBJ2-1, with D uncertain. Trimming left V 1 base short and J 5 bases short, with 12 bases between. The CDR3 is made up of 15 amino acids. Germline loops: CDR1 LNHDA, CDR2 SQIVND (reference sequence). The CDR3 region is CASSIGPLEHNEQFF. DNA for the CDR3: TGTGCCAGTAGTATAGGGCCCCTTGAACACAATGAGCAGTTCTTC.

The chain uses TRBV5-6 and TRBJ1-2; 7 positions agree with TRBD1. CDR1 and CDR2 from the germline V gene are SGHDT and YYEEEE. CDR3 length: 16 amino acids. Losses at the gene ends were 4 bases for V and 6 bases for J; bases not matched to a gene: 15. CDR3 DNA: TGTGCCAGCAGCCGTGAGACAGGGCGATTTTCTCATGGCTACACCTTC. As protein: CASSRETGRFSHGYTF.

The gene calls are TRBV30 and TRBJ1-5; D ambiguous. Germline CDR1 is GTSNPN and CDR2 is SVGIG (reference sequence). The CDR3 extends over 12 amino acids. Trimming took 4 bases from V and 5 from J, leaving 9 bases between them. CDR3 in amino acids: CAWIGRYQPQHF. The CDR3 DNA follows: TGTGCCTGGATCGGGAGGTATCAGCCCCAGCATTTT.

As DNA, the CDR3 is TGCGCCAGCAGCGACCCGGGACAGGGTTCCTCCTATGGCTACACCTTC. Protein product: CASSDPGQGSSYGYTF. V gene TRBV5-1 combines with J gene TRBJ1-2, with 9 bases matching TRBD1. The CDR3 is 16 residues long. From germline, CDR1 is SGHRS and CDR2 YFSETQ. Germline trimming cut 4 bases from V and 4 bases from J; bases unmatched to any gene: 11. The full variable domain, in which reference TRBV5-1 and TRBJ1-2 provide the parts outside the CDR3, is KAGVTQTPRYLIKTRGQQVTLSCSPISGHRSVSWYQQTPGQGLQFLFEYFSETQRNKGNFPGRFSGRQFSNSRSEMNVSTLELGDSALYLCASSDPGQGSSYGYTFGSGTRLTVV.

This chain links TRBV28 with TRBJ1-1; no reliable D call. V lost 3 bases and J lost 4, with 9 bases in between. The CDR3 runs to 13 residues. The germline V gene encodes CDR1 MDHEN and CDR2 SYDVKM. CDR3 DNA: TGTGCCAGCAGTTTCCAAGTAGGCACTGAAGCTTTCTTT. This translates into CASSFQVGTEAFF.

The V call is TRBV4-3, the J call TRBJ2-3; no reliable D call. Germline V gene data show CDR1 as LGHNA and CDR2 as YSLEER. The CDR3 is 17 residues long. V was pared by 0 bases and J by 3 bases, with 16 bases between. For the CDR3, the DNA is TGCGCCAGCAGCCAAGACCCCCCCCACATGGGGACAGATACGCAGTATTTT. This sequence encodes CASSQDPPHMGTDTQYF.

The chain is built from TRBV6-1 and TRBJ2-3; perhaps TRBD2 as D (5 bases). With 6 bases removed from V and 4 bases from J, the gap between germline ends came to 14 bases. CDR1 MNHNS and CDR2 SASEGT come from the germline V gene. CDR3 length equals 14 residues. CDR3 nucleotide sequence: TGTGCCAGCAGCGAGGGTTTTGAAGCAGATACGCAGTATTTT. Its protein is CASSEGFEADTQYF.

This rearrangement joins TRBV6-5 to TRBJ1-2, with D possibly being TRBD1 (5 bases). Looked up from germline, CDR1 is MNHEY and CDR2 is SVGAGI. The CDR3 length is 15 residues. V shed 6 bases and J shed 3 bases, with 17 bases lying between them. The CDR3 protein is CASRSSGGGDYGYTF. The CDR3 bases are TGTGCCAGCAGATCCTCTGGCGGGGGAGACTATGGCTACACCTTC.

The chain couples TRBV28 to TRBJ2-7; D is possibly TRBD1 or TRBD2 (5 bases each). Trimming took off 3 bases at V and 3 bases at J, with 9 bases between the two ends. The germline gives CDR1 MDHEN, CDR2 SYDVKM. This CDR3 contains 13 residues. CDR3 residues: CASSFGGYYEQYF. The CDR3 region has the DNA TGTGCCAGCAGTTTTGGGGGATACTACGAGCAGTACTTC.

This clone was counted between two and nine times. The V and J genes are TRBV30 and TRBJ1-5, with D unresolved. The CDR3 consists of 14 residues. With 2 bases removed from V and 0 bases from J, the gap between germline ends came to 8 bases. Germline V gives CDR1 GTSNPN, CDR2 SVGIG (reference sequence). The CDR3 DNA is TGTGCCTGGAGTTTGACGGATAGCAATCAGCCCCAGCATTTT. It is translated as CAWSLTDSNQPQHF. Looking up the rest from reference TRBV30 and TRBJ1-5 gives the full variable domain: SQTIHQWPATLVQPVGSPLSLECTVEGTSNPNLYWYRQAAGRGLQLLFYSVGIGQISSEVPQNLSASRPQDRQFILSSKKLLLSDSGFYLCAWSLTDSNQPQHFGDGTRLSIL.

The chain is built from TRBV6-1 and TRBJ1-3, with no clear D. Germline V gives CDR1 MNHNS, CDR2 SASEGT. Trimming stripped 6 bases from V and 1 base from J, with 4 bases between. The CDR3 consists of 12 residues. The CDR3: CASRASGNTIYF. CDR3 in DNA: TGTGCCAGCAGAGCATCTGGAAACACCATATATTTT.

The chain has TRBV6-1 and TRBJ2-5; 11 bases are shared with TRBD1. The CDR3 consists of 15 residues. Germline CDR1 and CDR2: MNHNS and SASEGT. The J segment lost 4 bases and the V segment lost 2 bases, leaving 3 bases of the junction unmatched. Written as DNA, the CDR3 is TGTGCCAGCAGTGAATTGGGGACAGGGGGAGAGACCCAGTACTTC. Its protein product is CASSELGTGGETQYF.

The gene calls are TRBV4-1 and TRBJ1-4, with 7 bases matching TRBD1. V was clipped by 2 bases and J by 7 bases; unmatched bases: 10. The CDR3 is 16 amino acids. CDR1 MGHRA and CDR2 YSYEKL come from the germline V gene. In DNA, the CDR3 is TGCGCCAGCAGCCAACCGAGACAGGGCTGGCGTGAAAAACTGTTTTTT. This translates into CASSQPRQGWREKLFF.

The rearrangement uses TRBV11-2 and TRBJ1-1; 7 positions agree with TRBD1. Trimming cost V 4 bases and J 0 bases; bases outside gene matches: 14. CDR1 SGHAT and CDR2 FQNNGV come from the germline V gene. The CDR3 totals 18 residues. The CDR3, as DNA: TGTGCCAGCAGCTCCGGTCGGGACAGCACACACATGAACACTGAAGCTTTCTTT. It encodes CASSSGRDSTHMNTEAFF.

This chain links TRBV9 with TRBJ2-3, with unresolved D. The CDR3 spans 13 residues. Germline V gene lookup returns CDR1 SGDLS and CDR2 YYNGEE. Trimming removed 3 bases from V and 5 bases from J, with 10 bases in between. This CDR3 reads CASSAPTGDTQYF. The CDR3 DNA sequence: TGTGCCAGCAGCGCCCCCACCGGAGATACGCAGTATTTT.

This rearrangement joins TRBV5-1 to TRBJ2-7; no definite D call. The V end was cut by 4 bases, the J end by 7 bases, with 21 bases between. Germline lookup yields CDR1 SGHRS and CDR2 YFSETQ. The CDR3 runs to 15 residues. The CDR3 DNA follows: TGCGCCAGCAGCCCGAACCCAGGTTCCCCTTTTGAGCAGTACTTC. This translates into CASSPNPGSPFEQYF.

The chain is built from TRBV6-1 and TRBJ1-6; D ambiguous. The CDR3 is 15 amino acids. Germline V gene sequence: CDR1 MNHNS, CDR2 SASEGT. V lost 2 bases and J lost 10, with 15 bases in between. The CDR3 reads CASSESRASRSPLHF. The CDR3 DNA is TGTGCCAGCAGTGAAAGCCGGGCTTCTCGGTCACCCCTCCACTTT.

The rearrangement uses TRBV29-1 and TRBJ2-7; no clear D gene. This CDR3 is 11 amino acids long. Germline V CDR1 and CDR2: SQVTM, ANQGSEA. The V and J ends lost 4 bases and 2 bases respectively, with 6 bases between them. The CDR3 coding sequence is TGCAGCGTTGCTCGGGCCTACGAGCAGTACTTC. It is translated as CSVARAYEQYF.

The chain combines TRBV18 with TRBJ1-1; the match to TRBD1 covers 8 bases. The CDR3 is made up of 14 amino acids. Germline-derived CDR1 and CDR2 are KGHSH and LQKENI. V lost 5 bases, J lost 4 bases, and 6 bases stayed unmatched. CDR3 loop: CASSTTGGGTEAFF. In DNA form, the CDR3 reads TGTGCCAGCTCAACTACAGGGGGGGGCACTGAAGCTTTCTTT.

This chain uses TRBV5-4 with TRBJ2-5; perhaps D is TRBD1 or TRBD2 (5 bases each). Germline V gene lookup returns CDR1 SGHNT and CDR2 YYREEE (reference sequence). V gave up 2 bases and J gave up 7 bases, with 6 bases separating them. This CDR3 region has 11 residues. CDR3 in DNA: TGTGCCAGCAGCTTCGGGGCGACCCAGTACTTC. This gives the protein CASSFGATQYF.

The chain is built from TRBV6-5 and TRBJ2-1; 9 bases align to TRBD2. CDR3 length: 15 residues. Germline values: CDR1 MNHEY, CDR2 SVGAGI. The trim removed 2 bases at V and 2 bases at J, leaving 1 base unmatched. The CDR3 is CASSYERGAYNEQFF. As DNA, the CDR3 is TGTGCCAGCAGTTACGAGCGGGGGGCCTACAATGAGCAGTTCTTC.